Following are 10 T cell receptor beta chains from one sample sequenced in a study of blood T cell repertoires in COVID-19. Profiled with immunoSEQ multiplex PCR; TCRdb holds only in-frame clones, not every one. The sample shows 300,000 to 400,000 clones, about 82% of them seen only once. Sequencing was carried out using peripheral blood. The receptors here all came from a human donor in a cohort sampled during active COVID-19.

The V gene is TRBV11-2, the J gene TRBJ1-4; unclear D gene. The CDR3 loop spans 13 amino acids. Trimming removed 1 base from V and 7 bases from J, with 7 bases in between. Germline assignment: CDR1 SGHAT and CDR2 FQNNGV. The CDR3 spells CASSLVRGEKLFF. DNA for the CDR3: TGTGCCAGCAGCTTAGTCCGGGGTGAAAAACTGTTTTTT.

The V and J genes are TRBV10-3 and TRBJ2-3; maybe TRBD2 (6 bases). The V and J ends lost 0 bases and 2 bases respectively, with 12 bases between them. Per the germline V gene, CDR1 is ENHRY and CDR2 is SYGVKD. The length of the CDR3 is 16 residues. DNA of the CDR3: TGTGCCATCAGTGAGTCGGGGCGGGGCCCCACAGATACGCAGTATTTT. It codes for CAISESGRGPTDTQYF.

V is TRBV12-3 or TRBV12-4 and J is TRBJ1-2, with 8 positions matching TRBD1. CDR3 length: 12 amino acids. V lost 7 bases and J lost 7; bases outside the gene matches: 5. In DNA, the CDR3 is TGTGCCAGCACATTCGACAGGGGTGGCTACACCTTC. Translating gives CASTFDRGGYTF.

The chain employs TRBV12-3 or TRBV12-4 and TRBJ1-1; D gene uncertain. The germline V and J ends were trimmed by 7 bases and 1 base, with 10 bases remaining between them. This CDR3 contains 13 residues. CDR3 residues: CASTQAANTEAFF. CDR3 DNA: TGTGCCAGCACCCAGGCAGCGAACACTGAAGCTTTCTTT.

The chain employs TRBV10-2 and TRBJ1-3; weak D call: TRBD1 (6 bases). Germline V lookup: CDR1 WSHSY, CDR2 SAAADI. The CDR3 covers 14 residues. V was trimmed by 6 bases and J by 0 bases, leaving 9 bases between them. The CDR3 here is CASRLQGSGNTIYF. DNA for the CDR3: TGCGCCAGCAGATTACAGGGCTCTGGAAACACCATATATTTT.

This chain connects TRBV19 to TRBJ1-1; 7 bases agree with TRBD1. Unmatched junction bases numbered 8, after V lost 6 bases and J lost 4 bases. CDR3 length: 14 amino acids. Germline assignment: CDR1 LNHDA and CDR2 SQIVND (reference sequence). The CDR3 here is CASRLTGMRTEAFF. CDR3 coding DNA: TGTGCCAGTAGATTGACAGGGATGCGCACTGAAGCTTTCTTT.

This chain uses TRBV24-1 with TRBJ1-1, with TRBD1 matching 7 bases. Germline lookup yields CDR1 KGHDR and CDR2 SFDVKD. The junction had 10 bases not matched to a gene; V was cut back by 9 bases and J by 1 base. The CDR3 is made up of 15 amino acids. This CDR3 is CATEVKGAKNTEAFF. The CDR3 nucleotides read TGTGCCACCGAAGTCAAGGGGGCTAAGAACACTGAAGCTTTCTTT.

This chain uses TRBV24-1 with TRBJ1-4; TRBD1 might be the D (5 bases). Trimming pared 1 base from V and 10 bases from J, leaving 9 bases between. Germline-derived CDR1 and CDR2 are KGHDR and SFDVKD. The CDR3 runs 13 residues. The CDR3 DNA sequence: TGTGCCACCAGTGATTTATCGGGGGGAAAACTGTTTTTT. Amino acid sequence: CATSDLSGGKLFF.

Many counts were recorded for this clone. CDR3 sequence reads: CASSIGLAGGPSTDTQYF. CDR3 coding DNA: TGTGCCAGTAGTATAGGACTAGCGGGGGGGCCTAGCACAGATACGCAGTATTTT. The rearrangement links TRBV19 to TRBJ2-3; 14 bases are shared with TRBD2. The CDR3 runs to 18 residues. After removal of 1 base from V and 0 bases from J, the junction contained 3 bases not matched to a gene. Germline values: CDR1 LNHDA, CDR2 SQIVND (reference sequence). The complete variable domain, with remaining parts taken from reference TRBV19 and TRBJ2-3, reads DGGITQSPKYLFRKEGQNVTLSCEQNLNHDAMYWYRQDPGQGLRLIYYSQIVNDFQKGDIAEGYSVSREKKESFPLTVTSAQKNPTAFYLCASSIGLAGGPSTDTQYFGPGTRLTVL.

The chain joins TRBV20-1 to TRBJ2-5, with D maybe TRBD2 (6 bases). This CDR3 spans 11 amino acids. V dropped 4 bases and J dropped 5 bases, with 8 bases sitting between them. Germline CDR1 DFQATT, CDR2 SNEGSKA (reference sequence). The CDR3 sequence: CSATSAETQYF. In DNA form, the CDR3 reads TGCAGTGCTACTAGCGCGGAGACCCAGTACTTC.